This TCR beta chain was sequenced in a study of T cell responses to AZD1222 COVID-19 vaccine. CDR1 is SEHNR and CDR2 is FQNEAQ in the germline V gene (reference sequence). The V and J ends lost 5 bases and 0 bases respectively, with 13 bases between them. CDR3 size: 16 residues. Broader study findings: Only a handful of AZD1222 recipients were seropositive at baseline. Clonal diversity was possibly underestimated, and the donors were mostly white British, with more females.

Notes on this clone: No antigen is known for it.

Libraries were prepared by immunoSEQ multiplex PCR; TCRdb keeps only in-frame clonotypes and omits some of them. The sample has around 160,000 clones, roughly 91% seen once. This rearrangement joins TRBV7-9 to TRBJ2-2; D is perhaps TRBD2 (5 bases). The receptor was isolated from an adult in good health. The specimen comprised peripheral blood, sampled on day 0 of AZD1222 vaccination. CDR3 loop: CASSRGGRSNTGELFF. The DNA of the CDR3 is TGTGCCAGCAGCCGGGGTGGCAGATCGAACACCGGGGAGCTGTTTTTT.